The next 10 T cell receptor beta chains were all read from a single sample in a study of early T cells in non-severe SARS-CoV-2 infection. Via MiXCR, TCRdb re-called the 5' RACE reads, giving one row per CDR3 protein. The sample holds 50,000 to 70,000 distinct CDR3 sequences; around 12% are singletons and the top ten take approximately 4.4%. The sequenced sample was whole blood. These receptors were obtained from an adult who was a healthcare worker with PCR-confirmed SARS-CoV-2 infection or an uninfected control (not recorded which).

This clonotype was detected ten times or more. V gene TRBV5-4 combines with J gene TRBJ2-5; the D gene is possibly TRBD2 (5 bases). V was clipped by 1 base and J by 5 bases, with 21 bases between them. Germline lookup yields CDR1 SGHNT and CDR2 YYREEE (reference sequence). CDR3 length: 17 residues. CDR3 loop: CASSLSKIGLPGETQYF. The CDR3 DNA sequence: TGTGCCAGCAGCTTGTCTAAGATCGGACTCCCGGGGGAGACCCAGTACTTC.

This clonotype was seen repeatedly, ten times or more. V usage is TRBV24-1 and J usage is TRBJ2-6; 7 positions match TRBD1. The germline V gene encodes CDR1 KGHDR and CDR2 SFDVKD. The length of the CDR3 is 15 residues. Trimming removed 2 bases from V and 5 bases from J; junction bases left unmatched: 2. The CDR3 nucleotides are TGTGCCACCAGTGATTCACAGGGGTGGGCCAACGTCCTGACTTTC. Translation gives CATSDSQGWANVLTF.

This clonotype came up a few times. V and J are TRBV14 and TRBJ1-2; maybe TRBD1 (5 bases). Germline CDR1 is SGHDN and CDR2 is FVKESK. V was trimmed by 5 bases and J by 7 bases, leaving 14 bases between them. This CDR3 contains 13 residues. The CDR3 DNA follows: TGTGCCAGCAGCTTCGAGGGGTCCCCTGGCTACACCTTC. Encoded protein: CASSFEGSPGYTF.

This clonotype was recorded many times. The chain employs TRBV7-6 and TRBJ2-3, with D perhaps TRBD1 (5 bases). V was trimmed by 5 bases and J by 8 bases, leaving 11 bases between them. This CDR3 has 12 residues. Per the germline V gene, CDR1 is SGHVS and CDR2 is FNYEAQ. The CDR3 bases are TGTGCCAGCAGCGATCCTGGGGCTACGCAGTATTTT. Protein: CASSDPGATQYF. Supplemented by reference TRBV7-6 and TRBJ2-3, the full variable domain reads GAGVSQSPRYKVTKRGQDVALRCDPISGHVSLYWYRQALGQGPEFLTYFNYEAQQDKSGLPNDRFSAERPEGSISTLTIQRTEQRDSAMYRCASSDPGATQYFGPGTRLTVL.

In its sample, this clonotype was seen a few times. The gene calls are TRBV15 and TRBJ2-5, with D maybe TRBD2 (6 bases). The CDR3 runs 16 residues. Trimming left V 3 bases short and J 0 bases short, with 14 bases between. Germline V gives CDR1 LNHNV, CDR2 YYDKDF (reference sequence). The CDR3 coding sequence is TGTGCCACCAGCAGCTTCGGAGGGGACGACCAAGAGACCCAGTACTTC. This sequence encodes CATSSFGGDDQETQYF.

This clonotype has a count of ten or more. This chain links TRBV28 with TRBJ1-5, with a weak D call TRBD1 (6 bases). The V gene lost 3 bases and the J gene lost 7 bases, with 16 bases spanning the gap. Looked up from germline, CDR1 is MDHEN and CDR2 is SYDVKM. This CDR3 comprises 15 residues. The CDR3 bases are TGTGCCAGCAGTTTTATTGGGGGCGTCTTGCAGCCCCAGCATTTT. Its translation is CASSFIGGVLQPQHF.

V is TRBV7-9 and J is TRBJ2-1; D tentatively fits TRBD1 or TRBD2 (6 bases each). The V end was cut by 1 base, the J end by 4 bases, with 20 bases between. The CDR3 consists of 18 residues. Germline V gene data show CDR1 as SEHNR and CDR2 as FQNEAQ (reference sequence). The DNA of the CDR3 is TGTGCCAGCAGCTTAGTATCCGGCGACAGGCGGGGTTACAATGAGCAGTTCTTC. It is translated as CASSLVSGDRRGYNEQFF.

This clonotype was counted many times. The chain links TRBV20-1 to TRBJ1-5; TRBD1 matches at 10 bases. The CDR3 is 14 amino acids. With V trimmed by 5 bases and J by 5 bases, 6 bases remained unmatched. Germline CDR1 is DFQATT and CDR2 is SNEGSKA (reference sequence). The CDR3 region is CSAGRGTGDQPQHF. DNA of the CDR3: TGCAGTGCTGGACGAGGGACAGGGGATCAGCCCCAGCATTTT.

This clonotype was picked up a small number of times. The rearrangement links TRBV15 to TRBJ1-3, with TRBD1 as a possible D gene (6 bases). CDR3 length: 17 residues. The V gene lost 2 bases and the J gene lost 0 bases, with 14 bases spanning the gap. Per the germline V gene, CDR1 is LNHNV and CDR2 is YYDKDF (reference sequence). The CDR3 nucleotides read TGTGCCACCAGCAGAAACAGACAGGACCTCTCTGGAAACACCATATATTTT. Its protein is CATSRNRQDLSGNTIYF. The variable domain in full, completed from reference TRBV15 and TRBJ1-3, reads DAMVIQNPRYQVTQFGKPVTLSCSQTLNHNVMYWYQQKSSQAPKLLFHYYDKDFNNEADTPDNFQSRRPNTSFCFLDIRSPGLGDTAMYLCATSRNRQDLSGNTIYFGEGSWLTVV.

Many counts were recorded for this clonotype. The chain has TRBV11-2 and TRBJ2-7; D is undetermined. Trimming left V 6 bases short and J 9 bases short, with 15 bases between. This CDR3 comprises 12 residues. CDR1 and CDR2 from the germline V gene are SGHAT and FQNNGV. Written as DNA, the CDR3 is TGTGCCAGCAGTCTTCCAAGTTTGGGGCAGTACTTC. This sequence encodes CASSLPSLGQYF.